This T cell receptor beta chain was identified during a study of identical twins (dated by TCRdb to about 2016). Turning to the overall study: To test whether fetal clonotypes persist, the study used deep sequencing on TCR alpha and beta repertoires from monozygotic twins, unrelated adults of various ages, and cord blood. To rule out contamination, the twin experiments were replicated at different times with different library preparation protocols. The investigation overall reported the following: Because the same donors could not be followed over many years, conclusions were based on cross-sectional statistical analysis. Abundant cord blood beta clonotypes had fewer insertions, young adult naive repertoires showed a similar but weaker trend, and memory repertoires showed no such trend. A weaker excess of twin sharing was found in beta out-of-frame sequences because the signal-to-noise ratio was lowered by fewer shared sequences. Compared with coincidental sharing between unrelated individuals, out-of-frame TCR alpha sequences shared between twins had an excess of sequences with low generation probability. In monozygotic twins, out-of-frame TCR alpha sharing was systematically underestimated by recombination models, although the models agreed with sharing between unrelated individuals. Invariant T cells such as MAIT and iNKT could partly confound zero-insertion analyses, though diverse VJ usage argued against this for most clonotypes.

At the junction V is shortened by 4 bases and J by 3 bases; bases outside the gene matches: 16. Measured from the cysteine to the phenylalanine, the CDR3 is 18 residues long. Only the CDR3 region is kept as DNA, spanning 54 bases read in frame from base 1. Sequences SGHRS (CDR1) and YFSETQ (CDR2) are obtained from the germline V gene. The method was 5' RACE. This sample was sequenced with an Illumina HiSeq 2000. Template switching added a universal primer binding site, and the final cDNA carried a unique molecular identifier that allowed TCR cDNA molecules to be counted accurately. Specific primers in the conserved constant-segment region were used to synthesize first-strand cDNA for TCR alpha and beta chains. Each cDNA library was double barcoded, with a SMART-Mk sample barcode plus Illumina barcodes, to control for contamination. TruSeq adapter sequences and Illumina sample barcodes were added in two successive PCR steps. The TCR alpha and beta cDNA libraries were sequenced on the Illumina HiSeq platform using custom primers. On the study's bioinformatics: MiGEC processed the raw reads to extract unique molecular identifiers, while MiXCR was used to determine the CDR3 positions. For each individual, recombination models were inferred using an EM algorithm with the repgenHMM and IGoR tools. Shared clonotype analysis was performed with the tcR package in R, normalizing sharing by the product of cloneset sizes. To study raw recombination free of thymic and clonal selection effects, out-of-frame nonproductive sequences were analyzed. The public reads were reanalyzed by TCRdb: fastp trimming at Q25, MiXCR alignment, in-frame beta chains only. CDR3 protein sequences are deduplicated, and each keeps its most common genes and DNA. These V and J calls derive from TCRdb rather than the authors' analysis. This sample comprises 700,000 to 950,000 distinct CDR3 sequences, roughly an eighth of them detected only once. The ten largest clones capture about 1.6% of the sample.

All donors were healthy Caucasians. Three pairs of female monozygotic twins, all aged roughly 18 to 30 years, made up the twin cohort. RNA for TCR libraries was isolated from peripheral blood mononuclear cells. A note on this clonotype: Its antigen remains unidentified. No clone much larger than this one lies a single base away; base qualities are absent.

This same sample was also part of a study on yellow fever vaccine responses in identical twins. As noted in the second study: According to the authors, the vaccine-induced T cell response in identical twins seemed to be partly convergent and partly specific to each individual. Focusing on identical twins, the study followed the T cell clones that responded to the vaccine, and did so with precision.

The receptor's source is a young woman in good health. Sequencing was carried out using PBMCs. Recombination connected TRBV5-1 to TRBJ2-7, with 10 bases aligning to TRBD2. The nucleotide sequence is TGCGCCAGCAGCCGCCGGAGGCTAGCGGGAGACCTCCTCTACGAGCAGTACTTC. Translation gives CASSRRRLAGDLLYEQYF.